The following is a T cell receptor (beta chain) sequence with its context. These data belong to a study of blood T cell repertoires in COVID-19. Whole-study context: Collection of acute and convalescent COVID-19 samples took place in the United States, Italy and Spain. Sample material is recorded as cDNA or gDNA derived from T cells, B-cell-depleted T cells, or PBMCs.

Cohort 3 donors were reported recovered after two negative PCRs, clearance, or symptom resolution. Under the authors' procedure: Reference gene primer amplification in the assay estimated nucleated cell counts. Assay used: immunoSEQ multiplex PCR; TCRdb lists only in-frame clones, some missing. V and J calls and clone size are given by that table; D and trimming were obtained from the DNA. The sample contains approximately 230,000 clones, 70% to 90% of which appear only once. V trimming: 4 bases; J trimming: 3 bases; junction bases outside the gene matches: 11. Looked up from germline, CDR1 is MNHNY and CDR2 is SVGAGI (reference sequence). The CDR3 is made up of 16 amino acids.

The chain uses TRBV6-6 and TRBJ2-7; 8 positions match TRBD2. The sample consisted of PBMCs or T cells enriched from blood (not recorded which). This sequence was found in a middle-aged man who had recovered from COVID-19. This CDR3 reads CASSSSHSGTYYEQYF. The CDR3 DNA reads as TGTGCCAGCAGTTCAAGTCATAGCGGGACTTACTACGAGCAGTACTTC.